These 8 T cell receptor beta chains originate from one sample sequenced in a study of T cells in Graves' hyperthyroidism and ophthalmopathy (dated by TCRdb to between 2019 and 2020). The library was obtained by multiplex PCR. Sequencing instrument: Illumina HiSeq 2000. TCR beta CDR3 regions were amplified from RNA transcripts. A first-round RT-PCR of the TCR CDR3 used the HTBI primer set with the Qiagen OneStep RT-PCR kit. TCRdb's own reprocessing of the public reads used fastp at Q25 and MiXCR and kept productive beta chains. Each CDR3 protein gets just one entry, which takes the most common genes and DNA from the rows behind it. The sample yields under 550,000 distinct CDR3 sequences; 15% to 20% were counted once. The ten most abundant clones make up around 50% of the sample. The sample taken for sequencing was blood. The receptor set was obtained from a man aged 35-49 years with Graves' ophthalmopathy.

This clonotype was found many times. This rearrangement joins TRBV6-1 to TRBJ2-3; no clear D. The CDR3 runs 16 residues. Germline V gives CDR1 MNHNS, CDR2 SASEGT. Trimming removed 2 bases at V and 3 bases at J, with 15 bases between. CDR3 nucleotide sequence: TGTGCCAGCAGTGAATCCGGCGTGAGAGCTACAGATACGCAGTATTTT. This sequence encodes CASSESGVRATDTQYF.

The J gene is TRBJ2-2, the V gene TRBV15; maybe TRBD2 (5 bases). Trimming left V 0 bases short and J 11 bases short, with 10 bases between. The length of the CDR3 is 13 residues. The germline gives CDR1 LNHNV, CDR2 YYDKDF (reference sequence). The CDR3, as DNA: TGTGCCACCAGCAGAGATCGACTATCCGAGCTGTTTTTT. Translated: CATSRDRLSELFF.

This clonotype was counted a few times. This chain joins TRBV5-4 and TRBJ1-1, with D hard to call. The CDR3 is 13 residues long. V was pared by 7 bases and J by 6 bases, with 16 bases between. The germline V gene has CDR1 SGHNT and CDR2 YYREEE (reference sequence). CDR3 region: CASQSGGRSEAFF. In DNA form, the CDR3 reads TGTGCCAGCCAGAGCGGAGGGCGGTCTGAAGCTTTCTTT. Full variable domain (outside the CDR3, taken from reference TRBV5-4 and TRBJ1-1): ETGVTQSPTHLIKTRGQQVTLRCSSQSGHNTVSWYQQALGQGPQFIFQYYREEENGRGNFPPRFSGLQFPNYSSELNVNALELDDSALYLCASQSGGRSEAFFGQGTRLTVV.

This clonotype was detected many times. V usage is TRBV20-1 and J usage is TRBJ1-5, with D possibly matching TRBD1 (5 bases). Germline values: CDR1 DFQATT, CDR2 SNEGSKA (reference sequence). The V gene lost 4 bases and the J gene lost 4 bases, with 14 bases spanning the gap. This CDR3 has 14 residues. In DNA form, the CDR3 reads TGCAGTGCTACGATGGGGGGAAGGAATCAGCCCCAGCATTTT. It codes for CSATMGGRNQPQHF.

This sequence joins TRBV4-1 and TRBJ1-1, with D uncertain. This CDR3 spans 14 amino acids. Germline-derived CDR1 and CDR2 are MGHRA and YSYEKL. The germline V and J ends were trimmed by 2 bases and 1 base, with 8 bases remaining between them. CDR3 sequence reads: CASSQLRKNTEAFF. The CDR3 bases are TGCGCCAGCAGCCAACTGCGTAAGAACACTGAAGCTTTCTTT.

This clonotype was seen a few times. The chain links TRBV5-1 to TRBJ1-5; D not certain. V was trimmed by 0 bases and J by 2 bases, leaving 9 bases between them. This CDR3 spans 15 amino acids. Germline V CDR1 and CDR2: SGHRS, YFSETQ. The CDR3 loop is CASSLGPGGNQPQHF. CDR3 bases: TGCGCCAGCAGCTTGGGCCCCGGCGGCAATCAGCCCCAGCATTTT.

This clonotype came up a few times. The rearrangement uses TRBV27 and TRBJ2-5; 14 bases fit TRBD2. Trimming took 7 bases from V and 1 from J; bases not matched to a gene: 2. The germline V gene encodes CDR1 MNHEY and CDR2 SMNVEV (reference sequence). CDR3 length: 15 residues. The CDR3 region is CASNGLAGGQETQYF. DNA of the CDR3: TGTGCCAGCAATGGACTAGCGGGAGGCCAAGAGACCCAGTACTTC.

The chain links TRBV13 to TRBJ1-2; 7 nucleotides line up with TRBD1. Germline V gene lookup returns CDR1 PRHDT and CDR2 FYEKMQ (reference sequence). The length of the CDR3 is 14 residues. V shed 2 bases and J 4 bases; nucleotides not matched to a gene: 4. The CDR3 loop is CASSLWNRGYGYTF. CDR3 bases: TGTGCCAGCAGCTTATGGAACAGGGGCTATGGCTACACCTTC.